This T cell receptor beta chain was sequenced for a study of blood T cell repertoires in COVID-19. Study in general: COVID-19 samples from acute and convalescent phases originated in the United States, Italy and Spain.

The data were produced by immunoSEQ multiplex PCR, yet TCRdb's version contains in-frame clones alone and is incomplete. Among about 60,000 clones listed, roughly 80% were seen once. CDR3 length: 15 residues. Trimming pared 6 bases from V and 0 bases from J, leaving 14 bases between. From germline, CDR1 is DFQATT and CDR2 SNEGSKA (reference sequence). This TCR was recovered from a woman aged 70-85 years with acute or convalescent COVID-19. The genes are TRBV20-1 and TRBJ2-2; D possibly corresponds to TRBD2 (6 bases). Sequenced material: peripheral blood. The CDR3 sequence: CSASLSGPNTGELFF. The CDR3 coding sequence is TGCAGTGCGAGTTTAAGCGGGCCGAACACCGGGGAGCTGTTTTTT.